Listed here are 6 T cell receptor beta chains from one sample, sequenced in a study of CD8 T cells in ankylosing spondylitis. TCRdb re-analysed the 5' RACE reads in MiXCR, keeping a single row per CDR3 protein. There are 300,000 to 350,000 distinct CDR3 sequences in the sample; 11% occur only once, and roughly 9.2% lies in the top ten. Sample: blood, either unsorted or a sorted T cell fraction (not recorded which). These receptors came from a female donor with ankylosing spondylitis or in good health (not recorded which).

This sequence joins TRBV4-1 and TRBJ1-4, with D perhaps TRBD1 (6 bases). The ends were cut back, 3 bases at V and 0 bases at J, with 11 bases in the middle. The length of the CDR3 is 16 residues. Germline CDR1 MGHRA, CDR2 YSYEKL. The CDR3: CASSQVDSATNEKLFF. The CDR3 bases are TGCGCCAGCAGCCAGGTGGACAGCGCAACTAATGAAAAACTGTTTTTT.

This clonotype has at least ten counts. This rearrangement joins TRBV15 to TRBJ2-2; 7 nucleotides match TRBD2. The CDR3 runs to 14 residues. Germline V gene lookup returns CDR1 LNHNV and CDR2 YYDKDF (reference sequence). The V gene end was trimmed by 8 bases and the J gene end by 1 base; junction bases not matched to a gene: 4. The CDR3 loop is CATSIAGNTGELFF. Written as DNA, the CDR3 is TGTGCCACCTCTATAGCGGGGAACACCGGGGAGCTGTTTTTT.

This clonotype was observed many times. The V and J genes are TRBV10-3 and TRBJ2-1; TRBD2 matches at 7 bases. Germline trimming cut 0 bases from V and 4 bases from J; bases unmatched to any gene: 3. CDR1 ENHRY and CDR2 SYGVKD come from the germline V gene. This CDR3 is built from 15 residues. The CDR3 DNA follows: TGTGCCATCAGTGAGTCCCGCGGGGGTTACAATGAGCAGTTCTTC. This encodes CAISESRGGYNEQFF.

This clonotype was detected ten times or more. The CDR3 sequence: CSATRVRINSPLHF. The CDR3 DNA sequence: TGCAGTGCCACCCGGGTGAGGATAAATTCACCCCTCCACTTT. The chain couples TRBV20-1 to TRBJ1-6, with D hard to call. The V gene's germline CDR1 is DFQATT and CDR2 SNEGSKA (reference sequence). CDR3 length equals 14 residues. Trimming stripped 6 bases from V and 7 bases from J, with 16 bases between.

This clonotype was picked up many times. The chain combines TRBV9 with TRBJ2-3; 11 bases map to TRBD2. Germline lookup yields CDR1 SGDLS and CDR2 YYNGEE. This CDR3 region has 16 residues. Trimming removed 4 bases from V and 4 bases from J; junction bases left unmatched: 8. This CDR3 reads CASSLQAGLAADTQYF. As DNA, the CDR3 is TGTGCCAGCAGCTTACAAGCGGGACTAGCGGCAGATACGCAGTATTTT.

This clonotype was found many times. The V gene is TRBV20-1, the J gene TRBJ2-3; the D gene is possibly TRBD1 (7 bases). The V and J ends lost 1 base and 0 bases respectively, with 14 bases between them. The germline gives CDR1 DFQATT, CDR2 SNEGSKA (reference sequence). The CDR3 length is 16 residues. The CDR3 DNA follows: TGCAGTGCTAGAGGGGGGGACAGAATAAGCACAGATACGCAGTATTTT. Translation: CSARGGDRISTDTQYF.